Presented here are 6 T cell receptor beta chains from one specimen sequenced in a study of technical replicates of blood from a few donors. Clones were sequenced by immunoSEQ multiplex PCR, and TCRdb holds only the in-frame ones, with some missing. The repertoire includes more than 80,000 clones, under 97% of them detected once, and less than 0.25% sits in the top ten. The sample comprised T cells isolated from PBMCs. The receptors shown here come from a human donor in good health.

The chain employs TRBV5-1 and TRBJ2-3; 8 bases agree with TRBD2. Trimming removed 2 bases from V and 1 base from J; junction bases left unmatched: 3. Germline assignment: CDR1 SGHRS and CDR2 YFSETQ. This CDR3 has 15 residues. DNA for the CDR3: TGCGCCAGCAGCTTATCGGGACTAGGCACAGATACGCAGTATTTT. Translation: CASSLSGLGTDTQYF.

This chain uses TRBV2 with TRBJ2-5, with 9 bases aligning to TRBD1. The CDR3 is 14 amino acids. The trim removed 6 bases at V and 1 base at J, leaving 3 bases unmatched. Germline V CDR1 and CDR2: SNHLY, FYNNEI. The CDR3 region is CASSTGGSQETQYF. In DNA, the CDR3 is TGTGCCAGCAGCACAGGGGGCAGCCAAGAGACCCAGTACTTC.

This clone appeared a single time. The V and J genes are TRBV19 and TRBJ2-3; the D gene is possibly TRBD2 (7 bases). CDR1 and CDR2 from the germline V gene are LNHDA and SQIVND (reference sequence). V lost 3 bases to trimming and J lost 1 base, with 11 bases between them. The CDR3 is 15 amino acids. CDR3 protein: CASSIRGAGTDTQYF. CDR3 DNA: TGTGCCAGTAGTATTCGGGGGGCCGGCACAGATACGCAGTATTTT.

This clone was seen only a few times. The rearrangement uses TRBV30 and TRBJ2-5, with 7 bases matching TRBD2. CDR3 length equals 14 residues. The germline CDR1 and CDR2 sequences are GTSNPN and SVGIG (reference sequence). V lost 3 bases and J lost 7; bases outside the gene matches: 11. In nucleotides, the CDR3 is TGTGCCTGGAGCGCGGAGCGGGGCGCAGGGACCCAGTACTTC. The encoded protein is CAWSAERGAGTQYF.

The V gene is TRBV6-5, the J gene TRBJ2-5; D possibly corresponds to TRBD2 (6 bases). V dropped 6 bases and J dropped 2 bases, with 16 bases sitting between them. CDR1 is MNHEY, CDR2 SVGAGI, per germline. The length of the CDR3 is 15 residues. Here the CDR3 DNA reads TGTGCCAGCAGCTCGGACGGGAGCCCGCAAGAGACCCAGTACTTC. Amino acid sequence: CASSSDGSPQETQYF.

This clone was seen a single time. Other nucleotide sequences in the sample specify the same CDR3. V is TRBV19 and J is TRBJ1-2, with TRBD1 as a possible D gene (5 bases). V lost 6 bases and J lost 1, with 9 bases in between. This CDR3 comprises 13 residues. Germline CDR1 LNHDA, CDR2 SQIVND (reference sequence). CDR3 DNA sequence: TGTGCCAGTAGGCGAGACAGTAACTATGGCTACACCTTC. This translates into CASRRDSNYGYTF.